This T cell receptor beta chain was captured in a study of cytomegalovirus exposure and HLA in healthy donors. General study findings and limits: Previously analyzed data showed that most TCR beta V segments were productive at a frequency of about 90% or about 30%. Analysis performed later showed TCR beta chains linked to HLA being more clonally expanded than equally common others. As a later analysis showed, a missense DCLRE1C variant was linked to trimming of TCR beta V- and J-genes.

This CDR3 has 15 amino acids. Germline V gene sequence: CDR1 MGHRA, CDR2 YSYEKL. Trimming took 3 bases from V and 3 from J; bases not matched to a gene: 6. The PCR contained 60 Vbeta and 13 Jbeta primers. Measured with immunoSEQ multiplex PCR; TCRdb has only the in-frame clones, and not every one. The sample consists of some 150,000 clones, roughly 73% of them appearing once. Concerning this clone itself: Its antigen is not identified.

While unrecorded immune exposures were likely, the donors were nominally healthy when sampled. The source is a male donor in good health and CMV-seronegative. The sequenced sample consisted of PBMCs. This chain links TRBV4-1 with TRBJ2-7, with 9 bases fitting TRBD1. CDR3 sequence reads: CASSHLRQGGYEQYF. CDR3 bases: TGCGCCAGCAGCCACCTCCGACAGGGGGGCTACGAGCAGTACTTC.